In this sample, the clone carrying this TCR beta chain turned up many times. The time point was: after trial treatment. Treatment given: LDRT plus nivolumab, ipilimumab, low-dose cyclophosphamide and aspirin (RACIN trial). The V gene's germline CDR1 is ENHRY and CDR2 SYGVKD. The CDR3 covers 15 residues. V was clipped by 3 bases and J by 9 bases, with 15 bases between them. The sample is drawn from a study of low-dose radiotherapy and immunotherapy resistance in tumors. With TRAV- and TRBV-specific primers, first-strand cDNA was made, covering the alpha and beta chains. With a constant-region primer and a V-primer adapter, TCRs were subjected to roughly 20 PCR cycles of amplification. From the reads, TCRdb called clonotypes with MiXCR, one entry per CDR3 protein. The repertoire holds about 91,000 distinct CDR3 sequences, with under 25% as singletons.

The sequence derives from a female donor with ovarian cancer. This rearrangement joins TRBV10-3 to TRBJ1-6, with D possibly matching TRBD1 (5 bases). The material sequenced was PBMCs, taken after low-dose radiotherapy plus immunotherapy. The CDR3 spells CAISENYSGGSPLHF. The CDR3 region has the DNA TGTGCCATCAGTGAAAACTACTCCGGGGGTTCACCCCTCCACTTT.